The sequence of this T cell receptor beta chain was determined in a study of graft-versus-host responses after intestinal transplantation. Turning to the study itself: Isolated intestinal, liver-intestinal, or multivisceral transplants were what recipients had. The whole recipient group had anti-thymocyte globulin induction followed by tacrolimus and steroids for three to four years. Points from the study as a whole: Peak GvH clone levels in circulation were associated with early post-transplant HvG declines. GvH clones were identified in recipient marrow, with some first appearing in ileum or blood.

The germline CDR1 and CDR2 sequences are WSHSY and SAAADI. This CDR3 is built from 14 residues. A word on this clone: Its specificity is not known.

Sequencing was performed with immunoSEQ multiplex PCR; in TCRdb, only in-frame clones are kept and a portion is missing. The sample has 99,000 or so clones, approximately 85% seen once. This chain connects TRBV10-2 to TRBJ2-5, with no clear D. The J call may be in error: the DNA end matches TRBJ2-7 better. The sequencing here drew on PBMCs, taken 255 days after intestinal transplant. This receptor was taken from a human patient who received an intestinal transplant, so some T cells may come from the graft donor. The CDR3 sequence: CASSGALKSYEQYF. The CDR3 coding sequence is TGCGCCAGCAGTGGTGCACTCAAATCCTACGAGCAGTACTTC.